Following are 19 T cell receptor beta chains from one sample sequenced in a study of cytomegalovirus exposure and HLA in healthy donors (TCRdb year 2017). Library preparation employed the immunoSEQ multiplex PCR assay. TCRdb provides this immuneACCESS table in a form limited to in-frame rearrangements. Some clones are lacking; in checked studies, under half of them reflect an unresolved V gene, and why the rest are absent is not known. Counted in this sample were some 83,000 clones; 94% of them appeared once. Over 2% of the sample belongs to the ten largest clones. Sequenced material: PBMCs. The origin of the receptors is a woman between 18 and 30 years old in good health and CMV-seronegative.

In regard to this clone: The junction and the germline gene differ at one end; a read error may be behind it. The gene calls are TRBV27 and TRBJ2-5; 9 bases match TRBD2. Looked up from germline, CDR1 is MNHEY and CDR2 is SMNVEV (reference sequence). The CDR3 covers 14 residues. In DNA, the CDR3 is TGCGCCAGCAGTTTTATAGCGGGGGAAGAGACCCAGTACTTC. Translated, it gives CASSFIAGEETQYF.

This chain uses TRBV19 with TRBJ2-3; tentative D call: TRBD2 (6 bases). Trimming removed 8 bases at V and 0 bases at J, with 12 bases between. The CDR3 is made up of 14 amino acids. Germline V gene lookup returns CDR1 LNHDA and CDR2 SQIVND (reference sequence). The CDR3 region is CASAVADSTDTQYF. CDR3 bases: TGTGCCAGTGCGGTAGCGGATAGCACAGATACGCAGTATTTT.

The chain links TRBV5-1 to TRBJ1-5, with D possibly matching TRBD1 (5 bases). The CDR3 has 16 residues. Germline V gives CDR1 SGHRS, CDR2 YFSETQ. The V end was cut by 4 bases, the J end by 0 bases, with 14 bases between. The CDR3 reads CASSPNADSSNQPQHF. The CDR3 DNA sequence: TGCGCCAGCAGCCCTAACGCAGACAGTAGCAATCAGCCCCAGCATTTT.

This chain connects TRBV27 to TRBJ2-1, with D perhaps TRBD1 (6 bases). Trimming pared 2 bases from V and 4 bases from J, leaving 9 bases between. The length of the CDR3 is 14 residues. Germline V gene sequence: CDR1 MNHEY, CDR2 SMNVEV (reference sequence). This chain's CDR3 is CASSLLQGYNEQFF. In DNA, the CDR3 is TGTGCCAGCAGTTTACTACAGGGATACAATGAGCAGTTCTTC.

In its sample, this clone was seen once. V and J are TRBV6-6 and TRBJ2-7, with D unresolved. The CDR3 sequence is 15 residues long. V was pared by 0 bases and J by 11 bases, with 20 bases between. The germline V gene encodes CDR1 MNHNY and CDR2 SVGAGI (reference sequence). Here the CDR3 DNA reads TGTGCCAGCAGTTACTCGCCGGCCCTGACTTCTAACAAGTACTTC. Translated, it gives CASSYSPALTSNKYF.

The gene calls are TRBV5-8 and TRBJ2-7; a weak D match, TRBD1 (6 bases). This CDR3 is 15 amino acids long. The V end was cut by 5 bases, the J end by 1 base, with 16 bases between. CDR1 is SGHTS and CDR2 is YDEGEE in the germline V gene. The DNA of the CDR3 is TGTGCCAGCAGGACAATCGACAGGCGTTCCTACGAGCAGTACTTC. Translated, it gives CASRTIDRRSYEQYF.

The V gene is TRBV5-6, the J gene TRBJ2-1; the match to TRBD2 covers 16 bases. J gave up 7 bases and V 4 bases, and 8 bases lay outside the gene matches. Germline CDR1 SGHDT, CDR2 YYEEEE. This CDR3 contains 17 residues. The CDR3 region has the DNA TGTGCCAGCAGCCTGGGACTAGCGGGGGGGCCGGGTAATGAGCAGTTCTTC. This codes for CASSLGLAGGPGNEQFF.

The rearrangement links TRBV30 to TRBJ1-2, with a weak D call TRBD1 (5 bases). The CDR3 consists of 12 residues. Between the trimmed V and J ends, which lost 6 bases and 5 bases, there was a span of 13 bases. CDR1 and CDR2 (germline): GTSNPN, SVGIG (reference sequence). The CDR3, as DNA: TGTGCCTGCGCTCGGGGGGGGTATGGCTACACCTTC. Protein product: CACARGGYGYTF.

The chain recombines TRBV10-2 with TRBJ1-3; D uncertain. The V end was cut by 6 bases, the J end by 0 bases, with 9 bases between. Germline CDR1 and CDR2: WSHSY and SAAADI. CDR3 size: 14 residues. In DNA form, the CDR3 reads TGCGCCAGCAGAGATGAGGGCTCTGGAAACACCATATATTTT. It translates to CASRDEGSGNTIYF.

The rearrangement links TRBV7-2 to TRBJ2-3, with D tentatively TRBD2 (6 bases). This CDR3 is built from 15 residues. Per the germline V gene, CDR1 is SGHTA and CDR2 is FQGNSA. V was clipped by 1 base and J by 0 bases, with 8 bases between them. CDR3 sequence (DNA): TGTGCCAGCAGCTTAGGGGGACTTAGCACAGATACGCAGTATTTT. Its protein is CASSLGGLSTDTQYF.

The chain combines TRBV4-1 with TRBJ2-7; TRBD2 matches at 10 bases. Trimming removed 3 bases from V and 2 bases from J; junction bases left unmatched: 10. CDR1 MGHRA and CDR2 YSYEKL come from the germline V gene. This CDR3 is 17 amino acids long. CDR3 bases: TGCGCCAGCAGCCACGGGTCGGGCAGCGGGAGGGCCTACGAGCAGTACTTC. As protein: CASSHGSGSGRAYEQYF.

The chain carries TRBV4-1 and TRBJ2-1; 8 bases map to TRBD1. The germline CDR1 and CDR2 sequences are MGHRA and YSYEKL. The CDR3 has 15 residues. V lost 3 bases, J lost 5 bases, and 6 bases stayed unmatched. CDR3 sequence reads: CASSHQGQGNNEQFF. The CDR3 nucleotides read TGCGCCAGCAGCCATCAAGGACAGGGTAACAATGAGCAGTTCTTC.

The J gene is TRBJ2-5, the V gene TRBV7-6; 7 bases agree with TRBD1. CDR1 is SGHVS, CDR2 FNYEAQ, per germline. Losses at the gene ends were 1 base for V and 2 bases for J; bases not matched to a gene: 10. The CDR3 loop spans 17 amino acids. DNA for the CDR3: TGTGCCAGCAGCTTAGACCAGGCCGGGACAGCACAAGAGACCCAGTACTTC. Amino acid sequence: CASSLDQAGTAQETQYF.

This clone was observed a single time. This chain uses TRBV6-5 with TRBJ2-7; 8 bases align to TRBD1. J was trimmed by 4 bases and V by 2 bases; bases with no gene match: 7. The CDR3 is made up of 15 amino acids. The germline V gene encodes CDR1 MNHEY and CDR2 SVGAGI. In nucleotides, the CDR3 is TGTGCCAGCAGTTACGGAACAGGGGGAATTTACGAGCAGTACTTC. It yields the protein CASSYGTGGIYEQYF.

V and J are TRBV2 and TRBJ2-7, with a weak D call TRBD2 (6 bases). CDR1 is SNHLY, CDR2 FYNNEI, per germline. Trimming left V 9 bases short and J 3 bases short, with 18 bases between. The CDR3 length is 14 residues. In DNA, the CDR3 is TGTGCCAGTTCCAGGGAGGCTAACCTCTACGAGCAGTACTTC. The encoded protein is CASSREANLYEQYF.

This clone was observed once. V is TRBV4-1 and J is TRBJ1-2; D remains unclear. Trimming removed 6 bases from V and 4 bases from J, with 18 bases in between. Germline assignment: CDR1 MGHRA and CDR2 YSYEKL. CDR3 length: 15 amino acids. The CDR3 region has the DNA TGCGCCAGCAGTCACGGGTCCTCATATCCCTATGGCTACACCTTC. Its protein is CASSHGSSYPYGYTF.

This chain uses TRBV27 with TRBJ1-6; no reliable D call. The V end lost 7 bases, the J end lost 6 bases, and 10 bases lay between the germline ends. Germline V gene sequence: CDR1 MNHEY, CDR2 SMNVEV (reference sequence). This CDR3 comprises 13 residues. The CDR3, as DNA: TGTGCCAGCACGACTAACCTTAATTCACCCCTCCACTTT. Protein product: CASTTNLNSPLHF.

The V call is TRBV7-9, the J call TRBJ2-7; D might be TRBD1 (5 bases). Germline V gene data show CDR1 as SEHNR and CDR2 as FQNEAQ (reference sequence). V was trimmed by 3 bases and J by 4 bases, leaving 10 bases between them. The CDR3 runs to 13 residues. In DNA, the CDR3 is TGTGCCAGCAGCTTGACAGACGAGTACGAGCAGTACTTC. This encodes CASSLTDEYEQYF.

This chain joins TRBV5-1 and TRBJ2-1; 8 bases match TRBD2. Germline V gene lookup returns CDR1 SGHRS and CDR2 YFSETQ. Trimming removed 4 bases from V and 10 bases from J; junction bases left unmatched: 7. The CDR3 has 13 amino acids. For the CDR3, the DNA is TGCGCCAGCAGCGAAAGCGGGAGACCCGAGCAGTTCTTC. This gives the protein CASSESGRPEQFF.